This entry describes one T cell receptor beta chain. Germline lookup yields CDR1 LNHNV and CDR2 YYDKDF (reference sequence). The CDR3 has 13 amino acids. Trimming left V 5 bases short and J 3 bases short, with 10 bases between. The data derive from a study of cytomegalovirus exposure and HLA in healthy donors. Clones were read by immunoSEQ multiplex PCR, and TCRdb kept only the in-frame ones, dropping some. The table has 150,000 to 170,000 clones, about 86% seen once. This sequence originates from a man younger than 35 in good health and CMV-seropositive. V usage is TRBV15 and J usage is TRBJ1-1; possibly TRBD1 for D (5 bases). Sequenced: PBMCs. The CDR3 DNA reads TGTGCCACCAGCGGGGCCTTGGACACTGAAGCTTTCTTT. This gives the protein CATSGALDTEAFF.